These 7 T cell receptor beta chains originate from one sample sequenced in a study of sequential checkpoint blockade in melanoma (dated by TCRdb to about 2019). The treatment or condition label on this specimen signifies: randomized to nivolumab then ipilimumab (arm A) or the reverse (arm B). The library came from the immunoSEQ multiplex PCR assay. TCRdb carries this immuneACCESS record with in-frame sequences only. Its versions omit some clonotypes, under half of them owing to an unresolved V gene in the studies checked, with the rest unexplained. In all, the sample holds around 34,000 clones, and around 82% of those were seen once. The ten largest clones represent approximately 18% of the sample. The sample was CD8+ T cells sorted from blood (inferred from file names), taken from a patient given nivolumab and ipilimumab in sequence. These receptors all stem from a human donor with melanoma.

The chain links TRBV9 to TRBJ1-4, with D possibly matching TRBD1 (6 bases). This CDR3 region has 14 residues. Germline CDR1 is SGDLS and CDR2 is YYNGEE. V lost 0 bases to trimming and J lost 8 bases, with 11 bases between them. The CDR3 DNA sequence: TGTGCCAGCAGCGTAGCAGGGGAAGGAGAAAAACTGTTTTTT. It translates to CASSVAGEGEKLFF.

This clone came up once. The chain couples TRBV2 to TRBJ1-5; 12 positions agree with TRBD1. The ends lost 2 bases at V and 5 bases at J; junction bases unmatched: 4. CDR3 size: 16 residues. Germline V lookup: CDR1 SNHLY, CDR2 FYNNEI. The CDR3 DNA follows: TGTGCCAGCAGTGAAACCGGGACAGGGGGCCATCAGCCCCAGCATTTT. It specifies CASSETGTGGHQPQHF.

The chain employs TRBV28 and TRBJ2-5, with TRBD2 identical over 10 bases. Germline V gene lookup returns CDR1 MDHEN and CDR2 SYDVKM. The CDR3 has 16 residues. Trimming at V came to 5 bases and at J to 1 base, leaving 7 bases not matched to a gene. CDR3 region: CASSMRTSGSQETQYF. The CDR3, as DNA: TGTGCCAGCAGTATGAGGACTAGCGGCAGCCAAGAGACCCAGTACTTC.

CDR3 nucleotides: TGTGCCAGCAGTTTAAGGGCGGGATCCTACGAGCAGTACTTC. Translated: CASSLRAGSYEQYF. The chain has TRBV28 and TRBJ2-5; maybe TRBD2 (6 bases). The J call may be faulty, since TRBJ2-7 better matches the DNA end. Germline-derived CDR1 and CDR2 are MDHEN and SYDVKM. The CDR3 spans 14 residues.

The table lists this clone with a few counts. This chain links TRBV4-1 with TRBJ2-7; TRBD1 is a possible D gene (5 bases). This CDR3 has 14 amino acids. V shed 3 bases and J shed 2 bases, with 11 bases lying between them. Per the germline V gene, CDR1 is MGHRA and CDR2 is YSYEKL. The CDR3: CASSQRQSAYEQYF. The DNA for the CDR3 is TGCGCCAGCAGCCAGAGACAGTCCGCCTACGAGCAGTACTTC.

The sample holds one count of this clone. The chain has TRBV27 and TRBJ2-5; D unclear. Germline-derived CDR1 and CDR2 are MNHEY and SMNVEV (reference sequence). With 0 bases removed from V and 4 bases from J, the gap between germline ends came to 12 bases. This CDR3 has 15 residues. The CDR3 is CASSLSSYLPETQYF. The CDR3 DNA reads as TGTGCCAGCAGTTTATCGTCGTATCTCCCAGAGACCCAGTACTTC.

The rearrangement links TRBV10-2 to TRBJ2-1; 7 bases match TRBD2. CDR1 and CDR2 (germline): WSHSY, SAAADI. Germline trimming cut 6 bases from V and 3 bases from J; bases unmatched to any gene: 11. The CDR3 consists of 16 residues. This CDR3 is CASRGSGTQIYNEQFF. The CDR3 DNA reads TGCGCCAGCAGGGGAAGCGGGACGCAAATCTACAATGAGCAGTTCTTC.